A single sample gave rise to the 15 T cell receptor beta chains below, sequenced in a study of blood T cell repertoires in COVID-19. Using immunoSEQ multiplex PCR, the repertoire was profiled, and TCRdb retains in-frame clones only, with some absent. The sample carries 130,000 to 150,000 clones, approximately 79% recorded once. Material for sequencing was peripheral blood. The receptors here all came from a man aged 45-65 years with active or convalescent COVID-19.

The chain uses TRBV6-5 and TRBJ2-7; D perhaps matches TRBD1 (6 bases). The CDR3 is made up of 15 amino acids. Germline CDR1 and CDR2: MNHEY and SVGAGI. V gave up 10 bases and J gave up 4 bases, with 23 bases separating them. The CDR3 nucleotides are TGTGCCACCCAATCCCCGCAGGGGTCTTTTTACGAGCAGTACTTC. This translates into CATQSPQGSFYEQYF.

J is TRBJ1-2 and V is TRBV11-2; 8 bases align to TRBD1. The CDR3 is made up of 13 amino acids. CDR1 is SGHAT, CDR2 FQNNGV, per germline. The ends lost 5 bases at V and 8 bases at J; junction bases unmatched: 7. CDR3 sequence reads: CASSPPGGEGYTF. The CDR3 DNA reads as TGTGCCAGCAGCCCCCCAGGGGGCGAGGGCTACACCTTC.

The rearrangement joins TRBV9 to TRBJ2-5, with D tentatively TRBD2 (6 bases). Germline values: CDR1 SGDLS, CDR2 YYNGEE. CDR3 length: 16 residues. V was trimmed by 3 bases and J by 7 bases, leaving 22 bases between them. The CDR3: CASSATAGSNRWTQYF. CDR3 bases: TGTGCCAGCAGCGCTACAGCGGGCTCGAATCGATGGACCCAGTACTTC.

This clone appeared a single time. The chain is built from TRBV19 and TRBJ2-4, with D perhaps TRBD1 (5 bases). This CDR3 contains 16 residues. Trimming took off 7 bases at V and 0 bases at J, with 16 bases between the two ends. The germline V gene has CDR1 LNHDA and CDR2 SQIVND (reference sequence). CDR3 loop: CASMGPSLLAKNIQYF. The DNA of the CDR3 is TGTGCCAGTATGGGGCCAAGTTTGCTAGCCAAAAACATTCAGTACTTC.

The CDR3 spells CASSYRRSGQETQYF. DNA for the CDR3: TGTGCCAGCAGTTACAGGCGCAGCGGCCAAGAGACCCAGTACTTC. This chain links TRBV6-6 with TRBJ2-5; D may be TRBD2 (5 bases). CDR1 is MNHNY and CDR2 is SVGAGI in the germline V gene (reference sequence). The CDR3 contains 15 residues. Trimming took off 2 bases at V and 1 base at J, with 11 bases between the two ends.

This clone was observed a handful of times. The V call is TRBV9, the J call TRBJ2-2; a possible D gene is TRBD1 (6 bases). There are 15 residues in the CDR3. Germline V gene data show CDR1 as SGDLS and CDR2 as YYNGEE. Deletions cut 2 bases from V and 7 bases from J, with 15 bases between. The CDR3 DNA is TGTGCCAGCAGCGTGTTAGGGGGAAACGGCGGGGAGCTGTTTTTT. This sequence encodes CASSVLGGNGGELFF.

V and J are TRBV19 and TRBJ1-1, with D unclear. Germline values: CDR1 LNHDA, CDR2 SQIVND (reference sequence). The CDR3 is 13 amino acids. Trimming removed 5 bases at V and 4 bases at J, with 11 bases between. The chain's CDR3 is CASSGQAGTEAFF. The CDR3 nucleotides read TGTGCCAGTAGTGGGCAGGCGGGCACTGAAGCTTTCTTT.

The chain uses TRBV7-3 and TRBJ2-1, with a tentative D call TRBD2 (5 bases). The CDR3 has 15 residues. V lost 5 bases and J lost 2, with 13 bases in between. Germline V gene lookup returns CDR1 SGHTA and CDR2 FQGTGA. This CDR3 reads CASSHGGIAYNEQFF. CDR3 sequence (DNA): TGTGCCAGCAGCCACGGAGGCATAGCCTACAATGAGCAGTTCTTC.

J is TRBJ1-1 and V is TRBV19; TRBD1 matches at 10 bases. CDR1 and CDR2 from the germline V gene are LNHDA and SQIVND (reference sequence). This CDR3 has 16 residues. V lost 1 base to trimming and J lost 3 bases; unmatched junction nucleotides: 5. CDR3 in amino acids: CASSIVTGGLDTEAFF. In DNA form, the CDR3 reads TGTGCCAGTAGTATAGTGACAGGGGGCTTGGACACTGAAGCTTTCTTT.

The chain links TRBV6-4 to TRBJ2-2; 7 bases are shared with TRBD2. With 8 bases clipped from V and 7 bases from J, the junction kept 13 bases outside the gene matches. This CDR3 spans 15 amino acids. From germline, CDR1 is MRHNA and CDR2 SNTAGT. In DNA, the CDR3 is TGTGCCAGCCGGCCCAGCGGGAACGTCGGCGGGGAGCTGTTTTTT. Its protein is CASRPSGNVGGELFF.

The chain joins TRBV7-2 to TRBJ2-5; 9 bases map to TRBD1. Germline loops: CDR1 SGHTA, CDR2 FQGNSA. V lost 3 bases, J lost 5 bases, and 7 bases stayed unmatched. This CDR3 comprises 15 residues. The CDR3 here is CASSLDRGLAETQYF. The CDR3 DNA sequence: TGTGCCAGCAGCTTGGACAGGGGCTTGGCGGAGACCCAGTACTTC.

The rearrangement links TRBV5-4 to TRBJ1-5; D unresolved. CDR3 length: 13 residues. V lost 0 bases and J lost 6, with 7 bases in between. Germline values: CDR1 SGHNT, CDR2 YYREEE (reference sequence). CDR3 nucleotide sequence: TGTGCCAGCAGCTTGGGAGCCGGTCAGCCCCAGCATTTT. This translates into CASSLGAGQPQHF.

Worth noting for this clone: The sample has other DNA sequences that encode this CDR3 too. The gene calls are TRBV5-1 and TRBJ2-7; no reliable D call. From germline, CDR1 is SGHRS and CDR2 YFSETQ. This CDR3 has 15 amino acids. V was shortened by 4 bases and J by 2 bases, with 16 bases between the two germline ends. As DNA, the CDR3 is TGCGCCAGCAGCCTTGGGTTGGGCAACCCCTACGAGCAGTACTTC. Translated, it gives CASSLGLGNPYEQYF.

V and J are TRBV12-3 or TRBV12-4 and TRBJ1-2; D is perhaps TRBD1 (5 bases). This CDR3 has 12 residues. V was trimmed by 6 bases and J by 5 bases, leaving 10 bases between them. The CDR3 bases are TGTGCCAGCAGCCGAGCAGGGTATGGCTACACCTTC. This encodes CASSRAGYGYTF.

This rearrangement joins TRBV6-6 to TRBJ1-5; 10 bases map to TRBD1. In germline, CDR1 is MNHNY, CDR2 SVGAGI (reference sequence). The CDR3 totals 13 residues. Trimming removed 8 bases from V and 7 bases from J; junction bases left unmatched: 5. The CDR3, as DNA: TGTGCCAGCCAGACAGGGGGCGACCAGCCCCAGCATTTT. Its translation is CASQTGGDQPQHF.